Each of the 7 T cell receptor beta chains below was sequenced from the same sample in a study of cytomegalovirus exposure and HLA in healthy donors. PCR amplification relied on 60 Vbeta primers (plus 13 Jbeta primers). The method was immunoSEQ multiplex PCR; TCRdb's version includes in-frame clones alone and lacks a portion of them. The table has roughly 120,000 clones, about three quarters seen once. Sequencing was carried out using PBMCs. These receptors came from a human donor in good health.

A few counts support this clone. This chain joins TRBV6-4 and TRBJ1-2; 12 nucleotides align to TRBD1. CDR1 MRHNA and CDR2 SNTAGT come from the germline V gene. Germline trimming cut 0 bases from V and 5 bases from J; bases unmatched to any gene: 4. The CDR3 consists of 16 residues. CDR3 DNA sequence: TGTGCCAGCAGTGACTCGCCGGGACAGGGGGCGTATGGCTACACCTTC. This translates into CASSDSPGQGAYGYTF.

This clone was observed a single time. The chain recombines TRBV5-1 with TRBJ2-3, with 7 bases identical to TRBD2. Germline CDR1 is SGHRS and CDR2 is YFSETQ. The CDR3 is made up of 15 amino acids. V was pared by 1 base and J by 4 bases, with 6 bases of the junction left unmatched. DNA for the CDR3: TGCGCCAGCAGCTTGTCCGGGGGGAGTGCAGATACGCAGTATTTT. It codes for CASSLSGGSADTQYF.

This clone was recorded once. The genes are TRBV4-2 and TRBJ2-7; D is unclear. This CDR3 contains 13 residues. Trimming removed 1 base from V and 0 bases from J, with 4 bases in between. Germline V lookup: CDR1 LGHNA, CDR2 YNFKEQ. The CDR3 DNA sequence: TGTGCCAGCAGCCAAGCCGGCTCCTACGAGCAGTACTTC. Translating gives CASSQAGSYEQYF.

This clone occurred a few times. The chain joins TRBV5-1 to TRBJ1-4, with 11 bases lining up with TRBD1. Germline CDR1 and CDR2: SGHRS and YFSETQ. The CDR3 extends over 14 amino acids. V was clipped by 5 bases and J by 8 bases; unmatched bases: 5. The CDR3 reads CASREGTGGEKLFF. The CDR3, as DNA: TGCGCCAGCAGGGAGGGGACAGGGGGAGAAAAACTGTTTTTT.

The chain joins TRBV27 to TRBJ2-2; D is perhaps TRBD1 (6 bases). This CDR3 is 11 amino acids long. Looked up from germline, CDR1 is MNHEY and CDR2 is SMNVEV (reference sequence). V lost 8 bases and J lost 10, with 11 bases in between. CDR3 bases: TGTGCCAGCGGGACATGGTCGGAGCTGTTTTTT. Protein: CASGTWSELFF.

The rearrangement joins TRBV9 to TRBJ2-2, with D perhaps matching TRBD1 (5 bases). Trimming left V 0 bases short and J 0 bases short, with 6 bases between. Looked up from germline, CDR1 is SGDLS and CDR2 is YYNGEE. There are 15 residues in the CDR3. In nucleotides, the CDR3 is TGTGCCAGCAGCGTAGAGGGGTCGAACACCGGGGAGCTGTTTTTT. Its protein is CASSVEGSNTGELFF.

This chain links TRBV5-5 with TRBJ2-5; D is perhaps TRBD2 (5 bases). This CDR3 comprises 13 residues. CDR1 SGHKS and CDR2 YYEKEE come from the germline V gene (reference sequence). The V and J ends lost 4 bases and 1 base respectively, with 8 bases between them. CDR3 sequence: CASSGGFQETQYF. CDR3 sequence (DNA): TGTGCCAGCAGCGGCGGGTTCCAAGAGACCCAGTACTTC.